The 11 T cell receptor beta chains below come from one sample, sequenced in a study of T cell responses to AZD1222 COVID-19 vaccine. The method was immunoSEQ multiplex PCR; TCRdb's version includes in-frame clones alone and lacks a portion of them. The sample has under 130,000 clones, approximately 90% seen once. The sample here was peripheral blood, taken on day 0 of AZD1222 vaccination. The source of these receptors is an adult in good health.

This chain uses TRBV4-2 with TRBJ1-4; D may be TRBD1 (5 bases). This CDR3 contains 15 residues. The germline CDR1 and CDR2 sequences are LGHNA and YNFKEQ. V lost 0 bases and J 8 bases, leaving 13 bases between the germline ends. CDR3 coding DNA: TGTGCCAGCAGCCAAGATAGCAGGGACCGGGAAAAACTGTTTTTT. This codes for CASSQDSRDREKLFF.

The chain joins TRBV6-4 to TRBJ2-2; D perhaps matches TRBD1 (6 bases). The V gene's germline CDR1 is MRHNA and CDR2 SNTAGT. This CDR3 is 13 amino acids long. Trimming took off 8 bases at V and 7 bases at J, with 14 bases between the two ends. The CDR3 DNA reads TGTGCCAGCCGGGCAGGGGAAAACGGGGAGCTGTTTTTT. This translates into CASRAGENGELFF.

This clone was seen only a few times. V usage is TRBV2 and J usage is TRBJ2-1; D gene ambiguous. The germline V gene has CDR1 SNHLY and CDR2 FYNNEI. Deletions cut 5 bases from V and 6 bases from J, with 20 bases between. The CDR3 is 16 amino acids. CDR3 DNA: TGTGCCAGCAGTCCCACGGCCTTGGCCTATGGCAATGAGCAGTTCTTC. As protein: CASSPTALAYGNEQFF.

The chain couples TRBV3-1 (or the pseudogene TRBV3-2) to TRBJ2-5; 10 positions agree with TRBD2. Unmatched junction bases numbered 5, after V lost 0 bases and J lost 1 base. The CDR3 spans 17 residues. The germline V gene encodes CDR1 LGHDT and CDR2 YNNKEL (reference sequence). The CDR3 reads CASSQELAGAPQETQYF. The CDR3 nucleotides are TGTGCCAGCAGCCAAGAGCTAGCGGGAGCGCCCCAAGAGACCCAGTACTTC.

Concerning this clone itself: The sample carries other DNA sequences with the same CDR3. The chain joins TRBV28 to TRBJ1-1; perhaps TRBD1 as D (6 bases). CDR1 is MDHEN and CDR2 is SYDVKM in the germline V gene. The CDR3 is 13 amino acids. V lost 4 bases, J lost 4 bases, and 10 bases lay in between. The CDR3 reads CASSSGVSTEAFF. Here the CDR3 DNA reads TGTGCCAGCAGTTCAGGGGTCTCCACTGAAGCTTTCTTT.

The rearrangement joins TRBV11-2 to TRBJ1-4; D not certain. Per germline, CDR1 SGHAT and CDR2 FQNNGV. CDR3 length: 14 amino acids. V shed 3 bases and J shed 7 bases, with 12 bases lying between them. This chain's CDR3 is CASSLDFAVEKLFF. Here the CDR3 DNA reads TGTGCCAGCAGCTTGGACTTTGCTGTTGAAAAACTGTTTTTT.

The genes are TRBV6-5 and TRBJ2-3; D remains unclear. The CDR3 extends over 13 amino acids. Germline CDR1 reads MNHEY; CDR2 reads SVGAGI. V was trimmed by 5 bases and J by 2 bases, leaving 8 bases between them. The chain's CDR3 is CASSPGHTDTQYF. The CDR3 DNA reads TGTGCCAGCAGTCCGGGCCACACAGATACGCAGTATTTT.

The chain uses TRBV18 and TRBJ1-2; D might be TRBD1 (5 bases). The V gene's germline CDR1 is KGHSH and CDR2 LQKENI. V was pared by 3 bases and J by 11 bases, with 22 bases between. CDR3 size: 15 residues. The CDR3 spells CASSPSQGRSQPYTF. The CDR3 DNA reads TGTGCCAGCTCACCTTCCCAGGGTCGTTCCCAACCTTACACCTTC. The whole variable domain, remainder taken from reference TRBV18 and TRBJ1-2, is NAGVMQNPRHLVRRRGQEARLRCSPMKGHSHVYWYRQLPEEGLKFMVYLQKENIIDESGMPKERFSAEFPKEGPSILRIQQVVRGDSAAYFCASSPSQGRSQPYTFGSGTRLTVV.

The chain uses TRBV6-5 and TRBJ2-7, with 12 positions matching TRBD2. J gave up 3 bases and V 8 bases, and 5 bases lay outside the gene matches. Germline V gene data show CDR1 as MNHEY and CDR2 as SVGAGI. The CDR3 sequence is 14 residues long. CDR3 in amino acids: CASGILAGGYEQYF. The CDR3 DNA reads as TGTGCCAGCGGTATACTAGCGGGAGGCTACGAGCAGTACTTC.

The gene calls are TRBV5-1 and TRBJ1-2, with 12 bases that match TRBD1. V shed 4 bases, J shed 4 bases, and the junction held 11 bases outside the gene matches. The CDR3 runs 17 residues. Per germline, CDR1 SGHRS and CDR2 YFSETQ. CDR3 region: CASSVGTGGGEFYGYTF. The CDR3 coding sequence is TGCGCCAGCAGCGTCGGGACAGGGGGCGGCGAATTCTATGGCTACACCTTC.

The chain recombines TRBV18 with TRBJ1-2; 9 bases match TRBD1. The CDR3 spans 15 residues. The V and J ends lost 3 bases and 2 bases, in that order; junction bases with no gene match: 4. Germline CDR1 KGHSH, CDR2 LQKENI. The CDR3 nucleotides read TGTGCCAGCTCACCCCTAGGGACAGGGAACTATGGCTACACCTTC. It codes for CASSPLGTGNYGYTF.